This passage covers 32 T cell receptor beta chains from one sample sequenced in a study of shared clonotypes between healthy human individuals (dated by TCRdb to 2018 to 2021). Library method: the immunoSEQ multiplex PCR assay. In TCRdb, the immuneACCESS table is reduced to in-frame sequences with V and J assigned. These tables do not hold every clone; where another copy was compared, an unresolved V gene accounts for under half, and the others remain unexplained. The sample table contains around 2,000,000 clones; only one count was recorded for around 96% of them. 0.85% to 1.2% of the sample is taken by the ten largest. CD8 naive samples consisted of CD45RO-negative cells that were positively selected for CCR7, yielding a CD45RA+CCR7+ population without TemRA cells. Material for sequencing was naive CD8+ T cells sorted from blood. The label giving this sample's cell subset or site can be read as: CD45RA+CCR7+. These receptors were collected from a young man in good health.

About this clone: A much larger clonotype is one base distant, so this may be a read error. This CDR3 is also generated by other DNA sequences in the sample. V gene TRBV13 combines with J gene TRBJ2-5; D is ambiguous. V shed 2 bases and J shed 2 bases, with 0 bases lying between them. Germline V gene lookup returns CDR1 PRHDT and CDR2 FYEKMQ (reference sequence). The CDR3 is made up of 11 amino acids. CDR3 bases: TGTGCCAGCAGCTTACAAGAGACCCAGTACTTC. The encoded protein is CASSLQETQYF.

Only a few counts were recorded for this clone. The chain employs TRBV6-6 and TRBJ1-4; no firm D call. The V end lost 8 bases, the J end lost 6 bases, and 16 bases lay between the germline ends. Germline CDR1 is MNHNY and CDR2 is SVGAGI (reference sequence). The CDR3 loop spans 14 amino acids. Written as DNA, the CDR3 is TGTGCCAGCCCCAGACTGACGATTGATGAAAAACTGTTTTTT. This sequence encodes CASPRLTIDEKLFF.

The chain is built from TRBV5-4 and TRBJ2-7, with 7 bases fitting TRBD1. The CDR3 length is 14 residues. Germline loops: CDR1 SGHNT, CDR2 YYREEE (reference sequence). Trimming took 4 bases from V and 2 from J; bases not matched to a gene: 6. This CDR3 reads CASSPGDSAYEQYF. The CDR3 DNA follows: TGTGCCAGCAGCCCTGGGGACAGTGCCTACGAGCAGTACTTC. Full variable domain (remainder filled in from reference TRBV5-4 and TRBJ2-7): ETGVTQSPTHLIKTRGQQVTLRCSSQSGHNTVSWYQQALGQGPQFIFQYYREEENGRGNFPPRFSGLQFPNYSSELNVNALELDDSALYLCASSPGDSAYEQYFGPGTRLTVT.

V usage is TRBV27 and J usage is TRBJ2-1; D perhaps matches TRBD1 (5 bases). Looked up from germline, CDR1 is MNHEY and CDR2 is SMNVEV (reference sequence). Trimming took 2 bases from V and 2 from J, leaving 10 bases between them. The CDR3 is 15 amino acids. In DNA form, the CDR3 reads TGTGCCAGCAGTTTAGACAGAGAGGCCTACAATGAGCAGTTCTTC. Its translation is CASSLDREAYNEQFF.

This chain links TRBV6-1 with TRBJ1-4; 7 nucleotides align to TRBD1. Germline-derived CDR1 and CDR2 are MNHNS and SASEGT. This CDR3 comprises 13 residues. Trimming removed 3 bases from V and 7 bases from J; junction bases left unmatched: 2. CDR3 in amino acids: CASSDQGVEKLFF. The CDR3 DNA reads TGTGCCAGCAGTGACCAGGGGGTTGAAAAACTGTTTTTT.

V gene TRBV10-2 combines with J gene TRBJ1-2; TRBD1 is a possible D gene (6 bases). The V gene's germline CDR1 is WSHSY and CDR2 SAAADI. The ends were cut back, 0 bases at V and 4 bases at J, with 9 bases in the middle. The CDR3 spans 14 residues. CDR3 sequence reads: CASSESIGGYGYTF. CDR3 nucleotides: TGCGCCAGCAGTGAGTCTATAGGGGGCTATGGCTACACCTTC.

This clone occurred once. CDR3 nucleotides: TGTGCCAGCAGTTATACAGGGTCCCCCTACGAGCAGTACTTC. It yields the protein CASSYTGSPYEQYF. This chain uses TRBV27 with TRBJ2-7, with D maybe TRBD1 (6 bases). CDR3 length equals 14 residues. CDR1 is MNHEY, CDR2 SMNVEV, per germline (reference sequence). Trimming cost V 4 bases and J 2 bases, with 12 bases left between them.

The CDR3 DNA sequence: TGTGCCAGCAGTTACTGGGGGGCCGCGGGGACTAATGAAAAACTGTTTTTT. Its translation: CASSYWGAAGTNEKLFF. The chain combines TRBV2 with TRBJ1-4, with TRBD1 as a possible D gene (6 bases). The germline V gene encodes CDR1 SNHLY and CDR2 FYNNEI. The length of the CDR3 is 17 residues. V was clipped by 5 bases and J by 2 bases, with 18 bases between them.

The gene calls are TRBV6-6 and TRBJ2-7; TRBD2 matches 13 bases. This CDR3 region has 15 residues. Losses at the gene ends were 4 bases for V and 11 bases for J; bases not matched to a gene: 11. Germline V gene data show CDR1 as MNHNY and CDR2 as SVGAGI (reference sequence). The CDR3 loop is CASSSHGTSGTREYF. CDR3 in DNA: TGTGCCAGCAGTTCCCATGGGACTAGCGGGACCCGGGAGTACTTC.

The chain employs TRBV30 and TRBJ1-1, with D possibly matching TRBD1 (6 bases). The CDR3 is 11 residues long. In germline, CDR1 is GTSNPN, CDR2 SVGIG (reference sequence). V was shortened by 3 bases and J by 11 bases, with 13 bases between the two germline ends. CDR3 bases: TGTGCCTGGAGGAGACAGGAGCCCGCTTTCTTT. This gives the protein CAWRRQEPAFF.

The rearrangement joins TRBV30 to TRBJ2-4, with a weak D call TRBD1 (6 bases). V shed 5 bases and J shed 2 bases, with 19 bases lying between them. The germline gives CDR1 GTSNPN, CDR2 SVGIG (reference sequence). CDR3 length: 16 residues. The CDR3 coding sequence is TGTGCCTGGGATAGAGGGACAATAGGGTCCAAAAACATTCAGTACTTC. The encoded protein is CAWDRGTIGSKNIQYF.

A word on this clone: The identical CDR3 is also encoded by other nucleotide sequences in the sample. V usage is TRBV4-1 and J usage is TRBJ2-7; maybe TRBD1 (7 bases). Germline V lookup: CDR1 MGHRA, CDR2 YSYEKL. The length of the CDR3 is 14 residues. V gave up 1 base and J gave up 5 bases, with 12 bases separating them. CDR3 nucleotide sequence: TGCGCCAGCAGCCAAGGACAGGGACTTGACGAGCAGTACTTC. This sequence encodes CASSQGQGLDEQYF.

This chain uses TRBV7-9 with TRBJ2-7; D remains ambiguous. The CDR3 has 14 residues. Trimming stripped 0 bases from V and 2 bases from J, with 8 bases between. Per the germline V gene, CDR1 is SEHNR and CDR2 is FQNEAQ (reference sequence). CDR3 residues: CASSLAGPTYEQYF. The DNA of the CDR3 is TGTGCCAGCAGCTTAGCTGGGCCGACCTACGAGCAGTACTTC.

J is TRBJ2-7 and V is TRBV5-6; TRBD1 might be the D (6 bases). Deletions cut 2 bases from V and 0 bases from J, with 18 bases between. The CDR3 spans 17 residues. Germline CDR1 is SGHDT and CDR2 is YYEEEE. The CDR3 DNA is TGTGCCAGCAGCTTTAAATTCTACGGGACAAGCTCCTACGAGCAGTACTTC. Its translation is CASSFKFYGTSSYEQYF.

The chain employs TRBV4-1 and TRBJ2-3; tentatively, D is TRBD2 (5 bases). V lost 5 bases and J 2 bases, leaving 14 bases between the germline ends. Germline CDR1 MGHRA, CDR2 YSYEKL. CDR3 length: 15 amino acids. The chain's CDR3 is CASSSVEGSTDTQYF. The DNA of the CDR3 is TGCGCCAGCAGCTCAGTAGAGGGTTCCACAGATACGCAGTATTTT.

The V call is TRBV10-3, the J call TRBJ2-3; D ambiguous. CDR1 and CDR2 (germline): ENHRY, SYGVKD. The V gene lost 2 bases and the J gene lost 3 bases, with 15 bases spanning the gap. The CDR3 is 16 amino acids. CDR3 nucleotide sequence: TGTGCCATCAGTGAGCCAGGTGGGGATCGTACAGATACGCAGTATTTT. This translates into CAISEPGGDRTDTQYF.

This clone appeared a few times. The chain uses TRBV30 and TRBJ2-7; weak D call: TRBD1 (6 bases). The CDR3 extends over 14 amino acids. Looked up from germline, CDR1 is GTSNPN and CDR2 is SVGIG (reference sequence). V gave up 3 bases and J gave up 6 bases, with 18 bases separating them. The CDR3 sequence: CAWSPGPGAFEQYF. The CDR3 DNA is TGTGCCTGGAGCCCGGGACCAGGGGCTTTCGAGCAGTACTTC.

The J gene is TRBJ2-3, the V gene TRBV27; D is ambiguous. Germline V lookup: CDR1 MNHEY, CDR2 SMNVEV (reference sequence). Trimming removed 5 bases from V and 6 bases from J, with 21 bases in between. The CDR3 is made up of 16 amino acids. CDR3 sequence: CASSPEVPYAYDTQYF. The CDR3 DNA follows: TGTGCCAGCAGTCCAGAGGTTCCGTACGCATACGATACGCAGTATTTT.

The J gene is TRBJ2-5, the V gene TRBV4-1; 9 bases are shared with TRBD2. Germline CDR1 is MGHRA and CDR2 is YSYEKL. Trimming cost V 0 bases and J 2 bases; bases outside gene matches: 1. The CDR3 totals 15 residues. The CDR3 DNA reads as TGCGCCAGCAGCCAAGAGACTAGCGGACAAGAGACCCAGTACTTC. This codes for CASSQETSGQETQYF.

The rearrangement uses TRBV27 and TRBJ2-7; 11 nucleotides line up with TRBD1. The germline V gene has CDR1 MNHEY and CDR2 SMNVEV (reference sequence). The CDR3 loop spans 17 amino acids. The V gene end was trimmed by 6 bases and the J gene end by 3 bases; junction bases not matched to a gene: 13. The CDR3 DNA is TGTGCCAGCAGGTACACCCGAGTCGGGACAGGGGGCTACGAGCAGTACTTC. It specifies CASRYTRVGTGGYEQYF.

V gene TRBV4-1 combines with J gene TRBJ1-2; perhaps TRBD1 as D (6 bases). Deletions cut 0 bases from V and 7 bases from J, with 18 bases between. The CDR3 length is 16 residues. Germline V lookup: CDR1 MGHRA, CDR2 YSYEKL. CDR3 sequence (DNA): TGCGCCAGCAGCCAAGACCTGGGCAGGGGATGGGCTGGCTACACCTTC. Translated: CASSQDLGRGWAGYTF.

Concerning this clone: Other DNA sequences from this sample encode an identical CDR3 as well. The V and J genes are TRBV11-2 and TRBJ2-5; D could derive from TRBD1 or TRBD2 (6 bases each). Between the trimmed V and J ends, which lost 1 base and 4 bases, there was a span of 10 bases. There are 14 residues in the CDR3. The germline CDR1 and CDR2 sequences are SGHAT and FQNNGV. CDR3 in DNA: TGTGCCAGCAGCTTAGGAGGGGGGTCAGAGACCCAGTACTTC. Residues: CASSLGGGSETQYF.

This chain joins TRBV7-3 and TRBJ1-1, with no clear D. CDR3 length: 13 amino acids. V was trimmed by 1 base and J by 7 bases, leaving 10 bases between them. Germline assignment: CDR1 SGHTA and CDR2 FQGTGA. The CDR3 DNA reads as TGTGCCAGCAGCTTAAATGTAGGAAGTGAAGCTTTCTTT. Its protein product is CASSLNVGSEAFF.

V gene TRBV6-5 combines with J gene TRBJ1-4; 10 nucleotides line up with TRBD1. The V gene end was trimmed by 5 bases and the J gene end by 7 bases; junction bases not matched to a gene: 7. The CDR3 is made up of 15 amino acids. Germline-derived CDR1 and CDR2 are MNHEY and SVGAGI. The CDR3 DNA is TGTGCCAGCAGTCCCTGGACAGGGGGAAGTGAAAAACTGTTTTTT. Its protein is CASSPWTGGSEKLFF.

The CDR3 bases are TGTGCCAGCAGCTTCCGGGGGAGCACATACGAGCAGTACTTC. It specifies CASSFRGSTYEQYF. The rearrangement uses TRBV5-4 and TRBJ2-7; perhaps TRBD2 as D (6 bases). The CDR3 contains 14 residues. V lost 2 bases to trimming and J lost 4 bases, with 13 bases between them. Germline V gives CDR1 SGHNT, CDR2 YYREEE (reference sequence).

The J gene is TRBJ1-1, the V gene TRBV7-9, with TRBD1 matching 8 bases. Trimming removed 5 bases from V and 1 base from J; junction bases left unmatched: 6. Germline V CDR1 and CDR2: SEHNR, FQNEAQ (reference sequence). The CDR3 consists of 15 residues. CDR3 sequence: CASSPAQGGNTEAFF. As DNA, the CDR3 is TGTGCCAGCAGCCCCGCACAGGGGGGGAACACTGAAGCTTTCTTT. Complete variable domain (other parts from reference TRBV7-9 and TRBJ1-1): DTGVSQNPRHKITKRGQNVTFRCDPISEHNRLYWYRQTLGQGPEFLTYFQNEAQLEKSRLLSDRFSAERPKGSFSTLEIQRTEQGDSAMYLCASSPAQGGNTEAFFGQGTRLTVV.

The chain uses TRBV5-1 and TRBJ2-1; 10 nucleotides agree with TRBD1. The length of the CDR3 is 16 residues. The J segment lost 7 bases and the V segment lost 4 bases, leaving 11 bases of the junction unmatched. From germline, CDR1 is SGHRS and CDR2 YFSETQ. CDR3 sequence reads: CASSPVRDRGFNEQFF. CDR3 bases: TGCGCCAGCAGCCCGGTGAGGGACAGGGGTTTTAATGAGCAGTTCTTC.

The sample holds one count of this clone. The gene calls are TRBV11-2 and TRBJ2-5; D is unresolved. Germline assignment: CDR1 SGHAT and CDR2 FQNNGV. Trimming pared 0 bases from V and 1 base from J, leaving 9 bases between. This CDR3 is 15 amino acids long. The CDR3 region has the DNA TGTGCCAGCAGCTTAGACGGGCATACCCAAGAGACCCAGTACTTC. It yields the protein CASSLDGHTQETQYF.

The chain employs TRBV2 and TRBJ1-5, with D hard to call. With 8 bases removed from V and 0 bases from J, the gap between germline ends came to 14 bases. This CDR3 has 15 amino acids. From germline, CDR1 is SNHLY and CDR2 FYNNEI. The CDR3: CASGESTNSNQPQHF. DNA for the CDR3: TGTGCCAGCGGGGAGAGCACAAATAGCAATCAGCCCCAGCATTTT.

This chain joins TRBV7-9 and TRBJ1-4, with D perhaps TRBD1 (5 bases). CDR3 length equals 13 residues. Trimming shortened V by 6 bases and J by 3 bases, and 8 bases separated the two germline ends. Germline CDR1 is SEHNR and CDR2 is FQNEAQ (reference sequence). Here the CDR3 reads CASRQVSNEKLFF. CDR3 nucleotides: TGTGCCAGCAGACAGGTTTCTAATGAAAAACTGTTTTTT.

The CDR3 loop reads CASSSDRAGQFTYEQYF. The CDR3 DNA reads TGTGCCAGCAGCTCAGACCGCGCGGGACAGTTCACCTACGAGCAGTACTTC. V usage is TRBV7-9 and J usage is TRBJ2-7, with D possibly TRBD1 on 7 matching bases. CDR1 and CDR2 from the germline V gene are SEHNR and FQNEAQ (reference sequence). Trimming took 4 bases from V and 2 from J, leaving 21 bases between them. The CDR3 length is 17 residues. Variable domain in full (rest from reference TRBV7-9 and TRBJ2-7): DTGVSQNPRHKITKRGQNVTFRCDPISEHNRLYWYRQTLGQGPEFLTYFQNEAQLEKSRLLSDRFSAERPKGSFSTLEIQRTEQGDSAMYLCASSSDRAGQFTYEQYFGPGTRLTVT.

The chain carries TRBV7-8 and TRBJ2-7, with 12 bases matching TRBD1. V shed 6 bases, J shed 3 bases, and the junction held 6 bases outside the gene matches. Germline loops: CDR1 SGHVS, CDR2 FQNEAQ. The CDR3 totals 15 residues. The CDR3 protein is CASSSGTGGFYEQYF. The DNA of the CDR3 is TGTGCCAGCAGTTCCGGGACAGGGGGCTTCTACGAGCAGTACTTC.